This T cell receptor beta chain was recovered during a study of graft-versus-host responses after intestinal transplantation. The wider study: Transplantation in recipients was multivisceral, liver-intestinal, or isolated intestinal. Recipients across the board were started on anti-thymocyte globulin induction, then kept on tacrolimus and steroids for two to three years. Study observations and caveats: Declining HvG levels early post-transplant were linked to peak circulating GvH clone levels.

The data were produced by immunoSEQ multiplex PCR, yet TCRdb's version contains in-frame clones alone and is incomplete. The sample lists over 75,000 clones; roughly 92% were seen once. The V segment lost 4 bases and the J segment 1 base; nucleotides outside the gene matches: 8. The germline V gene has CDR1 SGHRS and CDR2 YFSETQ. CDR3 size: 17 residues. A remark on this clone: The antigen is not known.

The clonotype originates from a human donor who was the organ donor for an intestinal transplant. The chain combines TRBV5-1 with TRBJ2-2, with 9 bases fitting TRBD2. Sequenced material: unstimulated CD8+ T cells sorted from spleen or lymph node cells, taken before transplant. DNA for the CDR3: TGCGCCAGCAGCGATATGGTGACTAGCGGGAACACCGGGGAGCTGTTTTTT. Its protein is CASSDMVTSGNTGELFF.